What follows are 23 T cell receptor beta chains derived from one specimen sequenced in a study of blood T cell repertoires in COVID-19 (dated by TCRdb to about 2020). Preparation of the library involved the immunoSEQ multiplex PCR assay. In its TCRdb copy, this immuneACCESS table keeps in-frame sequences only and misses some clones. Where compared with another copy, unresolved V genes explain less than half of these, and the others have no known cause. The sample includes about 130,000 clones, with approximately 80% observed a single time. Together, the top ten hold 3% to 3.5% of the sample. Sample: peripheral blood. Source of these receptors: a woman of 80 years or more with acute or convalescent COVID-19.

This clone was observed a few times. The J gene is TRBJ1-5, the V gene TRBV19; no clear D gene. The germline V gene encodes CDR1 LNHDA and CDR2 SQIVND (reference sequence). The CDR3 extends over 18 amino acids. The V end was cut by 6 bases, the J end by 1 base, with 22 bases between. CDR3: CASSPHPRIRGSNQPQHF. CDR3 sequence (DNA): TGTGCCAGTAGCCCCCACCCCAGGATCAGAGGGAGCAATCAGCCCCAGCATTTT.

This clone was counted once. Within the sample, other DNA sequences also encode this same CDR3. The chain couples TRBV9 to TRBJ2-5, with TRBD2 identical over 10 bases. Germline lookup yields CDR1 SGDLS and CDR2 YYNGEE. The CDR3 contains 15 residues. Trimming at V came to 4 bases and at J to 5 bases, leaving 8 bases not matched to a gene. The CDR3 reads CASSLGSGGEETQYF. The DNA for the CDR3 is TGTGCCAGCAGCTTGGGGAGCGGGGGGGAGGAGACCCAGTACTTC.

V and J are TRBV3-1 (or the pseudogene TRBV3-2) and TRBJ2-2; perhaps TRBD2 as D (6 bases). Trimming pared 1 base from V and 0 bases from J, leaving 12 bases between. The germline V gene encodes CDR1 LGHDT and CDR2 YNNKEL (reference sequence). CDR3 length equals 17 residues. The CDR3 DNA is TGTGCCAGCAGCCAAGGGTTCGGGGGTGCGAACACCGGGGAGCTGTTTTTT. Amino acids: CASSQGFGGANTGELFF.

The rearrangement links TRBV9 to TRBJ2-7; D is possibly TRBD1 (6 bases). Germline CDR1 is SGDLS and CDR2 is YYNGEE. This CDR3 has 14 residues. Trimming took off 0 bases at V and 6 bases at J, with 13 bases between the two ends. The CDR3 nucleotides are TGTGCCAGCAGCGTAGACAGGGTGGGGCTCGAGCAGTACTTC. Amino acids: CASSVDRVGLEQYF.

By frequency in the sample, this clone is medium-sized (0.01 to 0.1%). The rearrangement links TRBV10-1 to TRBJ2-1, with TRBD2 matching 10 bases. Germline V gene sequence: CDR1 WNHNN, CDR2 SYGVQD (reference sequence). V shed 3 bases and J 3 bases; nucleotides not matched to a gene: 5. The CDR3 loop spans 16 amino acids. CDR3 sequence (DNA): TGCGCCAGCAGTGACGAGCGGGGGGGCGGCTACAATGAGCAGTTCTTC. Amino acid sequence: CASSDERGGGYNEQFF.

This CDR3 reads CASSSRLGESDTGELFF. As DNA, the CDR3 is TGTGCCAGCAGCTCGAGATTAGGGGAATCGGACACCGGGGAGCTGTTTTTT. V and J are TRBV7-9 and TRBJ2-2, with D perhaps TRBD1 (5 bases). In germline, CDR1 is SEHNR, CDR2 FQNEAQ (reference sequence). The V end was cut by 4 bases, the J end by 3 bases, with 18 bases between. This CDR3 is 17 amino acids long.

The chain has TRBV18 and TRBJ1-4, with D tentatively TRBD1 (5 bases). The CDR3 extends over 14 amino acids. Germline V gene sequence: CDR1 KGHSH, CDR2 LQKENI. V was clipped by 5 bases and J by 8 bases, with 15 bases between them. The CDR3 bases are TGTGCCAGCTCATTGACGCAGGGAGGGGAAAAACTGTTTTTT. Translated, it gives CASSLTQGGEKLFF.

This chain connects TRBV7-2 to TRBJ1-1, with unresolved D. Germline loops: CDR1 SGHTA, CDR2 FQGNSA. The CDR3 is made up of 13 amino acids. The V end lost 4 bases, the J end lost 3 bases, and 9 bases lay between the germline ends. The CDR3 DNA is TGTGCCAGCAGCTCCCAGAGGTACACTGAAGCTTTCTTT. As protein: CASSSQRYTEAFF.

This clone appeared once. The sample has other DNA sequences that encode this CDR3 too. The chain has TRBV7-2 and TRBJ1-5; D is possibly TRBD1 (5 bases). Germline V lookup: CDR1 SGHTA, CDR2 FQGNSA. V lost 5 bases and J lost 4, with 9 bases in between. The CDR3 is 13 amino acids. The CDR3 region has the DNA TGTGCCAGCAGCCCCAGGGTGAATCAGCCCCAGCATTTT. It encodes CASSPRVNQPQHF. Full variable domain (remainder filled in from reference TRBV7-2 and TRBJ1-5): GAGVSQSPSNKVTEKGKDVELRCDPISGHTALYWYRQSLGQGLEFLIYFQGNSAPDKSGLPSDRFSAERTGGSVSTLTIQRTQQEDSAVYLCASSPRVNQPQHFGDGTRLSIL.

J is TRBJ2-3 and V is TRBV3-1 (or the pseudogene TRBV3-2); TRBD2 agrees at 10 bases. V lost 4 bases to trimming and J lost 0 bases; unmatched junction nucleotides: 13. CDR3 length: 19 amino acids. Germline V lookup: CDR1 LGHDT, CDR2 YNNKEL (reference sequence). The CDR3 region is CASSPLLASGGSSTDTQYF. DNA of the CDR3: TGTGCCAGCAGCCCCCTTTTAGCTAGCGGGGGCTCTAGCACAGATACGCAGTATTTT.

The chain joins TRBV7-2 to TRBJ2-5; 10 nucleotides line up with TRBD1. CDR1 SGHTA and CDR2 FQGNSA come from the germline V gene. V lost 2 bases and J lost 3; bases outside the gene matches: 3. The CDR3 consists of 15 residues. CDR3 region: CASSLSGTGEETQYF. The CDR3 DNA follows: TGTGCCAGCAGCTTATCCGGGACAGGGGAAGAGACCCAGTACTTC.

The V gene is TRBV27, the J gene TRBJ1-4; 7 positions agree with TRBD1. Germline CDR1 reads MNHEY; CDR2 reads SMNVEV (reference sequence). CDR3 length: 15 residues. The junction had 4 bases not matched to a gene; V was cut back by 1 base and J by 5 bases. The DNA for the CDR3 is TGTGCCAGCAGTTTATATGGGACAGCGAATGAAAAACTGTTTTTT. It translates to CASSLYGTANEKLFF.

The CDR3 protein is CASSSGLQGAQYGYTF. CDR3 DNA: TGTGCCAGCAGCTCGGGACTCCAGGGGGCGCAGTATGGCTACACCTTC. The V gene is TRBV5-5, the J gene TRBJ1-2; TRBD1 matches at 8 bases. This CDR3 has 16 amino acids. Germline assignment: CDR1 SGHKS and CDR2 YYEKEE (reference sequence). V shed 3 bases, J shed 5 bases, and the junction held 12 bases outside the gene matches.

The chain's CDR3 is CASSSSGSNQPQHF. CDR3 DNA: TGTGCCAGCAGCTCATCAGGGAGCAATCAGCCCCAGCATTTT. J is TRBJ1-5 and V is TRBV7-2; weak D call: TRBD1 (5 bases). The CDR3 has 14 amino acids. V was trimmed by 4 bases and J by 1 base, leaving 8 bases between them. Germline values: CDR1 SGHTA, CDR2 FQGNSA.

The chain is built from TRBV24-1 and TRBJ2-2, with no clear D. The CDR3 loop spans 12 amino acids. Germline V gene sequence: CDR1 KGHDR, CDR2 SFDVKD. V was trimmed by 5 bases and J by 6 bases, leaving 6 bases between them. The CDR3 sequence is CATSARSGELFF. The CDR3 DNA follows: TGTGCCACCAGTGCACGGTCCGGGGAGCTGTTTTTT.

The chain carries TRBV29-1 and TRBJ2-7; D is ambiguous. Trimming removed 6 bases at V and 0 bases at J, with 12 bases between. Germline loops: CDR1 SQVTM, CDR2 ANQGSEA. The CDR3 has 13 amino acids. The CDR3 DNA reads TGCAGCGTCCCTATGTCGGGCTCCTACGAGCAGTACTTC. It specifies CSVPMSGSYEQYF.

The CDR3 DNA sequence: TGTGCCAGCAGCTTTACACGGGGAGACTATGGCTACACCTTC. Protein: CASSFTRGDYGYTF. This chain connects TRBV7-2 to TRBJ1-2; the D is unclear. CDR1 SGHTA and CDR2 FQGNSA come from the germline V gene. V shed 3 bases and J shed 3 bases, with 11 bases lying between them. The CDR3 length is 14 residues.

V and J are TRBV2 and TRBJ1-2; TRBD1 matches 9 bases. The junction had 5 bases not matched to a gene; V was cut back by 5 bases and J by 7 bases. Germline V gene sequence: CDR1 SNHLY, CDR2 FYNNEI. This CDR3 spans 13 amino acids. The CDR3 DNA is TGTGCCAGCAGTTTACAGGGGGCTGTTGGCTACACCTTC. This sequence encodes CASSLQGAVGYTF.

V usage is TRBV19 and J usage is TRBJ1-2; 9 bases agree with TRBD1. The CDR3 is made up of 15 amino acids. The V gene's germline CDR1 is LNHDA and CDR2 SQIVND (reference sequence). J lost 5 bases, V lost 5 bases, and 9 bases had no gene match. The CDR3 DNA reads as TGTGCCAGTAGTTCCAGCCCCGGGACAGGGTATGGCTACACCTTC. This gives the protein CASSSSPGTGYGYTF.

The chain recombines TRBV10-1 with TRBJ2-3, with a tentative D call TRBD1 (5 bases). Germline V gene lookup returns CDR1 WNHNN and CDR2 SYGVQD (reference sequence). V lost 2 bases and J 2 bases, leaving 11 bases between the germline ends. The CDR3 is 15 amino acids. CDR3 loop: CASSEGKGITDTQYF. The CDR3 region has the DNA TGCGCCAGCAGTGAGGGAAAGGGGATCACAGATACGCAGTATTTT.

This clone was found a few times. The chain joins TRBV4-1 to TRBJ1-5, with TRBD1 matching 9 bases. Germline loops: CDR1 MGHRA, CDR2 YSYEKL. The CDR3 extends over 19 amino acids. V lost 3 bases, J lost 1 base, and 13 bases stayed unmatched. CDR3 residues: CASSHLGRTGTGSNQPQHF. CDR3 nucleotides: TGCGCCAGCAGCCATTTGGGCAGGACCGGGACAGGGAGCAATCAGCCCCAGCATTTT.

CDR3 sequence reads: CASSLDRTSYTF. Written as DNA, the CDR3 is TGTGCCAGCAGTTTGGACAGGACCAGCTACACCTTC. The chain joins TRBV12-3 or TRBV12-4 to TRBJ1-2, with 7 bases identical to TRBD1. The V segment lost 3 bases and the J segment 9 bases; nucleotides outside the gene matches: 4. CDR3 length: 12 amino acids.

The J gene is TRBJ1-5, the V gene TRBV5-5; D remains unclear. V lost 0 bases, J lost 7 bases, and 11 bases lay in between. This CDR3 is 14 amino acids long. Germline V CDR1 and CDR2: SGHKS, YYEKEE (reference sequence). The CDR3 spells CASSLEQFNQPQHF. CDR3 in DNA: TGTGCCAGCAGCTTGGAACAGTTCAACCAGCCCCAGCATTTT.